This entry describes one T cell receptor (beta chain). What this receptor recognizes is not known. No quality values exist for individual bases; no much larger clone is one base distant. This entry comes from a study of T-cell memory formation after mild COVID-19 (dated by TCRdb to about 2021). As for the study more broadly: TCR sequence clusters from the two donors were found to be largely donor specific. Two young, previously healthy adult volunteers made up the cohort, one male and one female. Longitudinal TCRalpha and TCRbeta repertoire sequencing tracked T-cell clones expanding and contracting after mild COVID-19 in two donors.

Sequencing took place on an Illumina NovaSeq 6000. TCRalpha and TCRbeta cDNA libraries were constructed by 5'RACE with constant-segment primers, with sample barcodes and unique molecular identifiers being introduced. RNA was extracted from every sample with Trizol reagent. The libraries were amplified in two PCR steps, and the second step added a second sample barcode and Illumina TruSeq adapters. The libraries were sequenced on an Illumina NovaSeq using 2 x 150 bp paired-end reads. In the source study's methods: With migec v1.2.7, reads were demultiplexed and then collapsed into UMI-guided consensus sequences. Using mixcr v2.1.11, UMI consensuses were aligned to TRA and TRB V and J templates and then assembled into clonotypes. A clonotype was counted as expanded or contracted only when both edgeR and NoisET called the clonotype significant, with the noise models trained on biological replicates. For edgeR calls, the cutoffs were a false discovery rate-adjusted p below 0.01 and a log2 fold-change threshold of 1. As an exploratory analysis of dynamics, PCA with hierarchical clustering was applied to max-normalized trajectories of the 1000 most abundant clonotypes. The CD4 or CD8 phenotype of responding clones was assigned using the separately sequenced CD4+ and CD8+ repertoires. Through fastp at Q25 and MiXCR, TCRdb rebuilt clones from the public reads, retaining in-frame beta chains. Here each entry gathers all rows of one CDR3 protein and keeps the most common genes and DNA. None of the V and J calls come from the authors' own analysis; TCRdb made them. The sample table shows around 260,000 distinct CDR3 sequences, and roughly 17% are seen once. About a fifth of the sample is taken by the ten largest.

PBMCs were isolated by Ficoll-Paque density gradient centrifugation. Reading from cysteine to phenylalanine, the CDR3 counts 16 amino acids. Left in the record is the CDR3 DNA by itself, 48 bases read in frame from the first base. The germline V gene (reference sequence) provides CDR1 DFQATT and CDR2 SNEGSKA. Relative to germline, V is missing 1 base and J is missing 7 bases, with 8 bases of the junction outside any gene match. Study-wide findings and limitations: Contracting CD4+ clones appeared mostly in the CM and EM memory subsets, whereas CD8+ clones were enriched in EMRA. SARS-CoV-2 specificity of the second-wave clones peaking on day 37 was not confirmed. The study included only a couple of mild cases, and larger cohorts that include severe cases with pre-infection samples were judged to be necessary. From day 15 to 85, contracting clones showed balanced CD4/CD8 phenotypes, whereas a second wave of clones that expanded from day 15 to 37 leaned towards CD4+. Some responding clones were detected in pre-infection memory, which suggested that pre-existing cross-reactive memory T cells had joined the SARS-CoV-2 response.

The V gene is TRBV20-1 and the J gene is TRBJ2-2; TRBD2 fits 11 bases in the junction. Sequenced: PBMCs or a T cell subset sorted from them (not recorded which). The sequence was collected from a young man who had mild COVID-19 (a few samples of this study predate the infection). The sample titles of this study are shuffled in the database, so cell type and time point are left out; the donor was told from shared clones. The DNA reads TGCAGTGCTAGAGCGGGGGCTAGCGGGGGGCTCGGGGAGCTGTTTTTT. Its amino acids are CSARAGASGGLGELFF.